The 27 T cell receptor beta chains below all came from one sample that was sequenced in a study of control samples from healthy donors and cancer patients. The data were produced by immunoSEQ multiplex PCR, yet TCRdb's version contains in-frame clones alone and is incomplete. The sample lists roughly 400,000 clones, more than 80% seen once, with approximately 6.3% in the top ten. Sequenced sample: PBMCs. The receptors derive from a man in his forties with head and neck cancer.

CDR3 nucleotide sequence: TGTGCCAGCAGCTCAAAAGCCGACCTCTCTGGAAACACCATATATTTT. It specifies CASSSKADLSGNTIYF. This sequence joins TRBV5-4 and TRBJ1-3; D gene ambiguous. Germline V gene lookup returns CDR1 SGHNT and CDR2 YYREEE (reference sequence). The V gene lost 3 bases and the J gene lost 0 bases, with 13 bases spanning the gap. The CDR3 has 16 residues. Supplemented by reference TRBV5-4 and TRBJ1-3, the full variable domain reads ETGVTQSPTHLIKTRGQQVTLRCSSQSGHNTVSWYQQALGQGPQFIFQYYREEENGRGNFPPRFSGLQFPNYSSELNVNALELDDSALYLCASSSKADLSGNTIYFGEGSWLTVV.

The CDR3 region has the DNA TGTGCCAGCAGCGCGGAAGGGGCCCCTAATAATTCACCCCTCCACTTT. Protein product: CASSAEGAPNNSPLHF. The J gene is TRBJ1-6, the V gene TRBV9, with D possibly TRBD1 on 5 matching bases. Between the trimmed V and J ends, which lost 3 bases and 5 bases, there was a span of 15 bases. The CDR3 covers 16 residues. From germline, CDR1 is SGDLS and CDR2 YYNGEE.

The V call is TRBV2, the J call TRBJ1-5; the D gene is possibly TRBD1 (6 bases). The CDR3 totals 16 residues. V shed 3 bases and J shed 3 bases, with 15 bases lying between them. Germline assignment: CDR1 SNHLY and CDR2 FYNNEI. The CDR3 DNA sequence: TGTGCCAGCAGTGACCGGGGGCATGGGGTCAATCAGCCCCAGCATTTT. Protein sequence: CASSDRGHGVNQPQHF.

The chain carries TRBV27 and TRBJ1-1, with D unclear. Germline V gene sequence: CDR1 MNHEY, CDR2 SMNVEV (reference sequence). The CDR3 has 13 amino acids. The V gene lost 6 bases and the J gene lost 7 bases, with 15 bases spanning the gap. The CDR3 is CASRVLGVGEAFF. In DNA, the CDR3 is TGTGCCAGCAGGGTCCTTGGGGTCGGTGAAGCTTTCTTT.

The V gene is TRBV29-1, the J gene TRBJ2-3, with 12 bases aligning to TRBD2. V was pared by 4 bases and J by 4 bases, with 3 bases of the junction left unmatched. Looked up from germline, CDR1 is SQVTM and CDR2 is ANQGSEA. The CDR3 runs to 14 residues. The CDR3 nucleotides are TGCAGCGTTGCGTCTAGCGGGAGGGCAGATACGCAGTATTTT. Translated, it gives CSVASSGRADTQYF.

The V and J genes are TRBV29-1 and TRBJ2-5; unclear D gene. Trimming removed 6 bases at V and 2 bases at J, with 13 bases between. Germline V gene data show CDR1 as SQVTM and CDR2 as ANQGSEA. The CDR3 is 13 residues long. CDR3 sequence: CSVSRLTQETQYF. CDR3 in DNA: TGCAGCGTCTCTAGACTGACTCAAGAGACCCAGTACTTC.

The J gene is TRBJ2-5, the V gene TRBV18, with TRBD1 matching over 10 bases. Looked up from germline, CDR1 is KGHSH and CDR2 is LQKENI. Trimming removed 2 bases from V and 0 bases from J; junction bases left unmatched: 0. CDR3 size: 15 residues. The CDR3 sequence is CASSPGQGDQETQYF. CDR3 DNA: TGTGCCAGCTCACCAGGACAGGGGGACCAAGAGACCCAGTACTTC.

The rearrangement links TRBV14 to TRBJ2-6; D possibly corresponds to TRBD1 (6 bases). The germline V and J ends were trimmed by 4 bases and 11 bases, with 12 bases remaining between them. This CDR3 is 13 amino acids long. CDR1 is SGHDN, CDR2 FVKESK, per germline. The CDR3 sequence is CASSRLQGDVLTF. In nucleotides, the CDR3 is TGTGCCAGCAGCCGCTTACAGGGAGACGTCCTGACTTTC.

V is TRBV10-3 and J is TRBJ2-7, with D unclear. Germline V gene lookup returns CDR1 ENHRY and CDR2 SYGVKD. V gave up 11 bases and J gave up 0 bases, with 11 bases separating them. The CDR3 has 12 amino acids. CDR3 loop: CASGTDSYEQYF. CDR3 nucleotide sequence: TGTGCCTCCGGCACGGACTCCTACGAGCAGTACTTC.

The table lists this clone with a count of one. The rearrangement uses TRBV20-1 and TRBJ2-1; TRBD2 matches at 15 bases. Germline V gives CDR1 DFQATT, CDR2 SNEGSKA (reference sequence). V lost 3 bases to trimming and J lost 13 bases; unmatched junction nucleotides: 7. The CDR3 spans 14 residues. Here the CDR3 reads CSASPGLAGGPQFF. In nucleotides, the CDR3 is TGCAGTGCTAGTCCCGGACTAGCGGGAGGGCCCCAGTTCTTC.

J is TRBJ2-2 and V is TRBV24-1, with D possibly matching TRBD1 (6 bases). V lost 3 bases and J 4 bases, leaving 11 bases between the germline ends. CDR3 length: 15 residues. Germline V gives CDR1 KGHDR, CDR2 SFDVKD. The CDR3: CATSDRTETTGELFF. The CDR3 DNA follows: TGTGCCACCAGTGATCGGACAGAAACCACCGGGGAGCTGTTTTTT.

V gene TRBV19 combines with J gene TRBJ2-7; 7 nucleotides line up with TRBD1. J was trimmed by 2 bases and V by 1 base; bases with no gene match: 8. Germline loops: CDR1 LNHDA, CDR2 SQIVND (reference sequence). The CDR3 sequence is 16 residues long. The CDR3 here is CASSIGRQGEPYEQYF. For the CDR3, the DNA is TGTGCCAGTAGTATAGGACGGCAGGGGGAACCCTACGAGCAGTACTTC.

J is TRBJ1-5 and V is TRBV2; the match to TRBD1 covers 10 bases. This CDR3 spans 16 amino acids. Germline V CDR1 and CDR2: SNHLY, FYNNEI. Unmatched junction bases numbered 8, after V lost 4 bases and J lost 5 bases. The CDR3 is CASSADRGSEDQPQHF. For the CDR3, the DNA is TGTGCCAGCAGTGCGGACAGGGGGTCAGAGGATCAGCCCCAGCATTTT.

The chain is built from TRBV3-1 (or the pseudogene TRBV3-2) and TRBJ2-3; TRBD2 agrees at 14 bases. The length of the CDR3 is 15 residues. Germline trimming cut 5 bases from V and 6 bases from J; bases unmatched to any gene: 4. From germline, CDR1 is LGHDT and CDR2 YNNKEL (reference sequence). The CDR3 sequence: CASSFRTSGRDTQYF. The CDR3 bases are TGTGCCAGCAGCTTCCGGACTAGCGGGAGGGATACGCAGTATTTT.

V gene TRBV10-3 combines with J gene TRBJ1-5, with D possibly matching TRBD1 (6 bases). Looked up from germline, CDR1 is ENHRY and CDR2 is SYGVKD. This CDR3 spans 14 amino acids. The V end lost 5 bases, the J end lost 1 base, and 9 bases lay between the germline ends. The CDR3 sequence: CAISPGQSNQPQHF. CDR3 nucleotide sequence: TGTGCCATCAGTCCCGGACAGAGCAATCAGCCCCAGCATTTT.

Here the CDR3 DNA reads TGTGCCAGCAGCGTAGTCGAGCAGAACACTGAAGCTTTCTTT. It specifies CASSVVEQNTEAFF. The genes are TRBV9 and TRBJ1-1; the D is unclear. The germline V gene has CDR1 SGDLS and CDR2 YYNGEE. Trimming pared 0 bases from V and 1 base from J, leaving 7 bases between. The length of the CDR3 is 14 residues.

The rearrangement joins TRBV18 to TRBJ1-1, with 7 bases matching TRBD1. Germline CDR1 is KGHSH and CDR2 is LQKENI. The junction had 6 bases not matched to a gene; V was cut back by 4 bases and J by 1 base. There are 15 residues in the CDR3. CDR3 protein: CASSRDRDRNTEAFF. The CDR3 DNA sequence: TGTGCCAGCTCACGAGACCGGGACAGGAACACTGAAGCTTTCTTT. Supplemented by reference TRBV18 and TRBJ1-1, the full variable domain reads NAGVMQNPRHLVRRRGQEARLRCSPMKGHSHVYWYRQLPEEGLKFMVYLQKENIIDESGMPKERFSAEFPKEGPSILRIQQVVRGDSAAYFCASSRDRDRNTEAFFGQGTRLTVV.

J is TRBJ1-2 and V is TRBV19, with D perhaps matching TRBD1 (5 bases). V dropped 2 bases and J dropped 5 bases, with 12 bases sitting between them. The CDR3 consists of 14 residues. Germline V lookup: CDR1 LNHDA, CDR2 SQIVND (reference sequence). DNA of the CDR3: TGTGCCAGTAGTATACAGCGGGACGAATATGGCTACACCTTC. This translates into CASSIQRDEYGYTF. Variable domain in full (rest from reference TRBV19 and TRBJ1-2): DGGITQSPKYLFRKEGQNVTLSCEQNLNHDAMYWYRQDPGQGLRLIYYSQIVNDFQKGDIAEGYSVSREKKESFPLTVTSAQKNPTAFYLCASSIQRDEYGYTFGSGTRLTVV.

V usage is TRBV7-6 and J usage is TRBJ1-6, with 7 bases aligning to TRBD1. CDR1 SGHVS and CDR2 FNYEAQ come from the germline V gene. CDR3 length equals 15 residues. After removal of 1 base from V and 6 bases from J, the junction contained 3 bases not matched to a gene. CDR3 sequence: CASSLEGQSNSPLHF. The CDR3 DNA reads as TGTGCCAGCAGCTTAGAGGGACAGTCTAATTCACCCCTCCACTTT.

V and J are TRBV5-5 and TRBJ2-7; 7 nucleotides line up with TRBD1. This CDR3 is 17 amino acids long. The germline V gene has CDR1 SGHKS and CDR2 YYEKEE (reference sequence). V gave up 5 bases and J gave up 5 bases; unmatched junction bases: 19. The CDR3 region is CASSSRQGVLLEDEQYF. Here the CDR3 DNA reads TGTGCCAGCAGTAGTAGGCAGGGGGTCCTTCTGGAGGACGAGCAGTACTTC.

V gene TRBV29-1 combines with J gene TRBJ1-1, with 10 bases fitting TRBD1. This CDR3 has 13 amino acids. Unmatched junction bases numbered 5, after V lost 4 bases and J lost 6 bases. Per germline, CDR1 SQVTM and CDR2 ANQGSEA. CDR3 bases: TGCAGCGTTGCCCGGACAGGGGGTTCTGAAGCTTTCTTT. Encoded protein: CSVARTGGSEAFF.

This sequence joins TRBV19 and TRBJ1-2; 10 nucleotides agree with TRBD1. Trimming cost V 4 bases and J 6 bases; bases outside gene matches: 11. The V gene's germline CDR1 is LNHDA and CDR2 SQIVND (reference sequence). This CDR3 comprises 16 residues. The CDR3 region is CASSTPGQGNGDGYTF. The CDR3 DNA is TGTGCCAGTAGTACACCGGGACAGGGGAACGGAGATGGCTACACCTTC.

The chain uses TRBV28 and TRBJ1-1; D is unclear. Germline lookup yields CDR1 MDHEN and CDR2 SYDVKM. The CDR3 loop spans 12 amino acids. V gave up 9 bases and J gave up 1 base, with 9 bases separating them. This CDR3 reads CASQAGNTEAFF. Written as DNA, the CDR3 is TGTGCCAGTCAAGCAGGGAACACTGAAGCTTTCTTT.

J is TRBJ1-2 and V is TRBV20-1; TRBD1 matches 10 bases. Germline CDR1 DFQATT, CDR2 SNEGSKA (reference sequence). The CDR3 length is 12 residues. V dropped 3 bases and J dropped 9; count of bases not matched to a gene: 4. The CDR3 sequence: CSASGQGGSYTF. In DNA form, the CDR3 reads TGCAGTGCTAGTGGACAGGGGGGAAGCTACACCTTC.

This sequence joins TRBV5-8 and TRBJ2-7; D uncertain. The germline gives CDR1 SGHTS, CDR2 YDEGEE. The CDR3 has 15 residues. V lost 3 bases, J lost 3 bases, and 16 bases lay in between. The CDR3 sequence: CASSSRSGVGYEQYF. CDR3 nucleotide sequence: TGTGCCAGCAGCTCCCGGTCTGGGGTGGGCTACGAGCAGTACTTC.

The CDR3 DNA reads as TGTGCCAGCAGTTACGTCGGACAGACTGAAGCTTTCTTT. The encoded protein is CASSYVGQTEAFF. The V and J genes are TRBV6-2 or TRBV6-3 and TRBJ1-1; a possible D gene is TRBD1 (6 bases). Germline V gives CDR1 MNHEY, CDR2 SVGEGT. The CDR3 has 13 amino acids. With 2 bases removed from V and 5 bases from J, the gap between germline ends came to 9 bases.

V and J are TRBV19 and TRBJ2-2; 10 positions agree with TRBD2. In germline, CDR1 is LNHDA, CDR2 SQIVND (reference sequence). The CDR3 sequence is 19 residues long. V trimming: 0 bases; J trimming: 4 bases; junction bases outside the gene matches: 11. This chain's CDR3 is CASSIDLRAGGPGTGELFF. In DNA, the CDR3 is TGTGCCAGTAGTATAGATCTCCGAGCGGGAGGGCCGGGCACCGGGGAGCTGTTTTTT.